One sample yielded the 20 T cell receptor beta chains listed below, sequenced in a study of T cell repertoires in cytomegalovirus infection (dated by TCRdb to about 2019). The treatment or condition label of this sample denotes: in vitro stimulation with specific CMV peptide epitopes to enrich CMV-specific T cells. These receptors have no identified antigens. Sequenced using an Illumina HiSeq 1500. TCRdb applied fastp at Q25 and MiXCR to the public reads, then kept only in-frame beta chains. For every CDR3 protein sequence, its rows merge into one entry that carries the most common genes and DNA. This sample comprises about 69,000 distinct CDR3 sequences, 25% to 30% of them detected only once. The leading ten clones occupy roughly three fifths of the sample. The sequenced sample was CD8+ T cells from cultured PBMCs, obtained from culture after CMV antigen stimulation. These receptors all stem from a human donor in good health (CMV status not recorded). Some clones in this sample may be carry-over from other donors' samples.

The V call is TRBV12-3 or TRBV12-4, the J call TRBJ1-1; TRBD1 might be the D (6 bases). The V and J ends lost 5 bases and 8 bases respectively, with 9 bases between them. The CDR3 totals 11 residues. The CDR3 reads CASSPTGEAFF. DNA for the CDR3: TGTGCCAGCAGTCCCACAGGGGAAGCTTTCTTT.

The CDR3 nucleotides read TGCAGCGTTGTTAGGGGGACTAGCACACGTGAGGAGCAGTTCTTC. Its translation is CSVVRGTSTREEQFF. The chain couples TRBV29-1 to TRBJ2-1; 9 bases are shared with TRBD2. Germline values: CDR1 SQVTM, CDR2 ANQGSEA. The CDR3 contains 15 residues. Trimming cost V 4 bases and J 10 bases; bases outside gene matches: 14.

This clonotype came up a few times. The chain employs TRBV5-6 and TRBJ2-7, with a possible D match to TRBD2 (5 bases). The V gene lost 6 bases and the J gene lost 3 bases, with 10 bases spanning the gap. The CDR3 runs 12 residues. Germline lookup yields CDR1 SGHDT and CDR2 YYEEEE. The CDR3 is CASTGTGYEQYF. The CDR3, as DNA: TGTGCCAGCACGGGAACCGGCTACGAGCAGTACTTC.

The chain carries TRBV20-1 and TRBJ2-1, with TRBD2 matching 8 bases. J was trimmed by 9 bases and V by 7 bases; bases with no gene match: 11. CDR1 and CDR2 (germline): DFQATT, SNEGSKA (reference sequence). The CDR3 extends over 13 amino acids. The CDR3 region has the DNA TGCAGTGGGTGGCGGGAGGCCCCTAGTGAGCAGTTCTTC. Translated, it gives CSGWREAPSEQFF.

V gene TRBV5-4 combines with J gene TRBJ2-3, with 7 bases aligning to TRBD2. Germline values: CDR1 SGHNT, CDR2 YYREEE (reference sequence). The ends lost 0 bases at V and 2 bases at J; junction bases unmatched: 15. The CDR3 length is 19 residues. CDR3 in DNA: TGTGCCAGCAGCTTGGAAGGGGCACTGCGGGGAGGGGACACAGATACGCAGTATTTT. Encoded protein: CASSLEGALRGGDTDTQYF. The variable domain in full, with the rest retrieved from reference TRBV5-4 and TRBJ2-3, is ETGVTQSPTHLIKTRGQQVTLRCSSQSGHNTVSWYQQALGQGPQFIFQYYREEENGRGNFPPRFSGLQFPNYSSELNVNALELDDSALYLCASSLEGALRGGDTDTQYFGPGTRLTVL.

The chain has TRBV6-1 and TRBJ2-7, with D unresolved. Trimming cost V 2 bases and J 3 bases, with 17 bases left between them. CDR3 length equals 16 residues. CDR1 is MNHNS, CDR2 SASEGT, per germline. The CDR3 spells CASSEFGLDGYYEQYF. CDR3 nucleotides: TGTGCCAGCAGTGAATTCGGCTTGGACGGATACTACGAGCAGTACTTC.

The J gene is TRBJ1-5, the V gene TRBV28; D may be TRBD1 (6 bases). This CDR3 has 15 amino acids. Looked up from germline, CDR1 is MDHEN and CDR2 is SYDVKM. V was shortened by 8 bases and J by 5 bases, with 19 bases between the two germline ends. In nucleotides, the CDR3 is TGTGCCAGCTACAGGTGGGGGCGCGTTGATCAGCCCCAGCATTTT. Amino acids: CASYRWGRVDQPQHF.

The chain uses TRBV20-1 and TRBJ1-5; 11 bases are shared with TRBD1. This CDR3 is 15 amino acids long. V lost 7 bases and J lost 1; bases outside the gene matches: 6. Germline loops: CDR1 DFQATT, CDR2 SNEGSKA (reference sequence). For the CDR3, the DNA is TGCAGTGTCCCGGACAGGGGGCGCAGCAATCAGCCCCAGCATTTT. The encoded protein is CSVPDRGRSNQPQHF.

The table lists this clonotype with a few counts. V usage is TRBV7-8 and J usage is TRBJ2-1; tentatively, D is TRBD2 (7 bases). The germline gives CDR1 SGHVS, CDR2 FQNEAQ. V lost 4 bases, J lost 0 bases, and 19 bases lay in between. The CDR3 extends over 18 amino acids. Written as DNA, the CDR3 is TGTGCCAGCAGCTATAAGGGCGGGGGCACGAGCTCCTACAATGAGCAGTTCTTC. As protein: CASSYKGGGTSSYNEQFF.

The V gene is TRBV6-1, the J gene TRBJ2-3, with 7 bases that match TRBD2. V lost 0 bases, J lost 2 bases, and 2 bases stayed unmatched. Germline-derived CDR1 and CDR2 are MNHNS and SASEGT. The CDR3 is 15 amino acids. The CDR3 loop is CASSEAAGFTDTQYF. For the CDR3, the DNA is TGTGCCAGCAGTGAAGCAGCGGGGTTCACAGATACGCAGTATTTT.

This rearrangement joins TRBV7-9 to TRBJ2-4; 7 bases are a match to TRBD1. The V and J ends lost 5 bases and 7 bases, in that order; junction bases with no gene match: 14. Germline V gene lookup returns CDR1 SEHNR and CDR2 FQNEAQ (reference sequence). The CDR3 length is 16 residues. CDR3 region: CASSGYRGSSWNIQYF. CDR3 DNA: TGTGCCAGCAGCGGATACAGGGGTTCTTCGTGGAACATTCAGTACTTC.

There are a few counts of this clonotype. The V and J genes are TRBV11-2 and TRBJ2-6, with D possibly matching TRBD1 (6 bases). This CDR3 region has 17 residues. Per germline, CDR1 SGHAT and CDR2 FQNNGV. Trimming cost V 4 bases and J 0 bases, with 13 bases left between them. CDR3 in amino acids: CASSSTDRASGANVLTF. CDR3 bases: TGTGCCAGCAGCTCTACGGACAGAGCCTCTGGGGCCAACGTCCTGACTTTC.

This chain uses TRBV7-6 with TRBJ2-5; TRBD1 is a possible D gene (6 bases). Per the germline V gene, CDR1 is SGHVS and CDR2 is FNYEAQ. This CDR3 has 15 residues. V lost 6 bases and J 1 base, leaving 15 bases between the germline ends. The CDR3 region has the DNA TGTGCCAGCAGACCAGACCAGGACAGCCAAGAGACCCAGTACTTC. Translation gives CASRPDQDSQETQYF.

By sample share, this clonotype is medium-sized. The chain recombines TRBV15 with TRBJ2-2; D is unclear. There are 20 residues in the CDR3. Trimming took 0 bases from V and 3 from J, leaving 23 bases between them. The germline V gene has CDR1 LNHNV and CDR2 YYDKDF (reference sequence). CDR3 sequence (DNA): TGTGCCACCAGCAGAGATAACGTCCCTCGGTTAATACCCTACACCGGGGAGCTGTTTTTT. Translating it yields CATSRDNVPRLIPYTGELFF.

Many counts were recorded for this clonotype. CDR3 in amino acids: CASSLASFRGDNEQFF. The CDR3 coding sequence is TGTGCCAGCAGCTTAGCGAGTTTCCGGGGTGACAATGAGCAGTTCTTC. The chain recombines TRBV7-6 with TRBJ2-1, with D possibly matching TRBD2 (5 bases). This CDR3 has 16 residues. CDR1 and CDR2 (germline): SGHVS, FNYEAQ. V lost 0 bases and J lost 5, with 14 bases in between.

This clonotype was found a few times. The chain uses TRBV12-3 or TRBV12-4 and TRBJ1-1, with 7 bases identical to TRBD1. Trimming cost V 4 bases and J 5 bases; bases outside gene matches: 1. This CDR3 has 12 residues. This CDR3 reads CASSSRGTEAFF. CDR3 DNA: TGTGCCAGCAGTTCCAGGGGGACTGAAGCTTTCTTT.

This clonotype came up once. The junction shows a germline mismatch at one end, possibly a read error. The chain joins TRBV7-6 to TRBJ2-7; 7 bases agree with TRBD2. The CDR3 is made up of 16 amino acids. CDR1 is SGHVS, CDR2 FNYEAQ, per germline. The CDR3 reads CVSSPQRDARTYEQYF. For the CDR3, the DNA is TGTGTCAGCAGCCCACAGCGGGACGCGAGGACCTACGAGCAGTACTTC.

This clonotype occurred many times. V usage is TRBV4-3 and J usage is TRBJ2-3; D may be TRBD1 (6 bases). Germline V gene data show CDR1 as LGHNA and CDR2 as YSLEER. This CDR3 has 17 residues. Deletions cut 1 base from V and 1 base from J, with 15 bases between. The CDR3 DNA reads TGCGCCAGCAGCCAAGGCGCAGGGGTCTCGGGCACAGATACGCAGTATTTT. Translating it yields CASSQGAGVSGTDTQYF.

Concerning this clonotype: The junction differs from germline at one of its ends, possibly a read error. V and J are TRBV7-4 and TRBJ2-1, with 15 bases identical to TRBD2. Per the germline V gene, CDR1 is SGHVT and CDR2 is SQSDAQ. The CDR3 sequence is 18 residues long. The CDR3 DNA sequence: TGTGGCAGCAGCCCCGGACTAGCGGGAGGGCCTAGCTACAATGAGCAGTTCTTC. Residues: CGSSPGLAGGPSYNEQFF. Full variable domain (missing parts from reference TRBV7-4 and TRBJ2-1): GAGVSQSPRYKVAKRGRDVALRCDSISGHVTLYWYRQTLGQGSEVLTYSQSDAQRDKSGRPSGRFSAERPERSVSTLKIQRTEQGDSAVYLCGSSPGLAGGPSYNEQFFGPGTRLTVL.

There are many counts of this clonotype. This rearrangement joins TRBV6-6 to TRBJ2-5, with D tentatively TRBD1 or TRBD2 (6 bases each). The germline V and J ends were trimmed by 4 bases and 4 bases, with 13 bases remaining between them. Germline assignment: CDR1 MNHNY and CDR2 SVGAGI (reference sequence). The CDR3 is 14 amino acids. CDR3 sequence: CASSLSGGLETQYF. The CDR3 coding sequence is TGTGCCAGCAGTTTGTCCGGGGGCCTAGAGACCCAGTACTTC.